The clone carrying this TCR beta chain was seen a handful of times. As yet, its antigen is unknown. This record belongs to a study of PD-1 blockade in classical Hodgkin lymphoma. Study-wide points: Causes of the repertoire differences remain undefined, possibly disease activity or prior therapy. Some patients started nivolumab under 1 year after ASCT, and they were excluded.

The protocol was immunoSEQ multiplex PCR, while the TCRdb copy is restricted to in-frame clones and leaves out a portion. The sample comprises approximately 46,000 clones, 73% of which are singletons, and approximately 11% rests with the top ten. The CDR3 contains 17 residues. With 0 bases clipped from V and 1 base from J, the junction kept 1 base outside the gene matches. Germline values: CDR1 LGHNA, CDR2 YNFKEQ. With no exception, relapse followed autologous stem cell transplantation in all patients, and brentuximab vedotin exposure varied. The patients, who had relapsed/refractory classical Hodgkin lymphoma, achieved best responses of complete response, partial response or progressive disease.

The specimen comprised peripheral blood mononuclear cells (PBMCs), sampled at baseline. The source of this sequence is a human donor with classical Hodgkin lymphoma. This chain connects TRBV4-2 to TRBJ2-1; 12 positions match TRBD2. The CDR3 DNA sequence: TGTGCCAGCAGCCAAGAGCTAGCGGGAGGGTCCTACAATGAGCAGTTCTTC. Translating it yields CASSQELAGGSYNEQFF.